This record concerns one T cell receptor beta chain sequence. The data stem from a study of blood T cell repertoires in COVID-19. Study overall: The United States, Italy and Spain provided the acute and convalescent COVID-19 samples.

The CDR3 sequence is 16 residues long. V was clipped by 4 bases and J by 6 bases; unmatched bases: 12. CDR1 is SGDLS and CDR2 is YYNGEE in the germline V gene. Seattle enrolled patients during active infection and tracked them longitudinally. Sequenced by immunoSEQ multiplex PCR; TCRdb stores in-frame clones only, minus some. Of approximately 300,000 clones in the sample, around 90% were seen once. V and J are TRBV9 and TRBJ2-3, with 9 bases fitting TRBD1. Sequenced: peripheral blood. The receptor's source is a woman in her twenties or thirties with COVID-19, enrolled during active disease. The CDR3 DNA sequence: TGTGCCAGCAGCCTCCGGGACAGGGACTCGGGGGATACGCAGTATTTT. Its protein is CASSLRDRDSGDTQYF.